The TCR beta chain under discussion was sequenced for a study of blood T cell repertoires in COVID-19. Background on the study: T cells, B-cell-depleted T cells, or PBMCs supplied cDNA or gDNA.

Authors' methods: Estimated nucleated cell counts came from reference gene primer amplification. TCRdb's table, derived via immunoSEQ multiplex PCR, lists solely in-frame clones and lacks some. V, J and clone size are taken as reported in that table, and D and trimming were inferred from the DNA itself. The table has 200,000 to 250,000 clones, over 75% seen once. CDR1 SGHRS and CDR2 YFSETQ come from the germline V gene. The CDR3 runs 16 residues. Between the trimmed V and J ends, which lost 6 bases and 1 base, there was a span of 17 bases. The V call is TRBV5-1, the J call TRBJ2-1; D perhaps matches TRBD2 (6 bases). Sample: PBMCs or T cells enriched from blood (not recorded which). The receptor was isolated from a woman aged 30 to 39 who had been exposed to COVID-19. The CDR3 DNA reads as TGCGCCAGCACCCTGGACGGGCTAGCGTCCTACAATGAGCAGTTCTTC. Encoded protein: CASTLDGLASYNEQFF.